One sample yielded the 2 T cell receptor beta chains listed below, sequenced in a study of technical replicates of blood from a few donors. Produced via immunoSEQ multiplex PCR; TCRdb's table is partial and in-frame only. The sample gives some 89,000 clones, around 96% of which show up once; 0.25% to 0.35% is in the top ten. What was sequenced was T cells isolated from PBMCs. Source of these receptors: a human donor in good health.

This rearrangement joins TRBV19 to TRBJ2-5, with D hard to call. This CDR3 contains 14 residues. V dropped 2 bases and J dropped 2 bases, with 9 bases sitting between them. Germline CDR1 and CDR2: LNHDA and SQIVND (reference sequence). CDR3 in DNA: TGTGCCAGTAGTATATCAACAGTGCAAGAGACCCAGTACTTC. Its translation is CASSISTVQETQYF.

This chain joins TRBV5-1 and TRBJ2-3; TRBD2 matches 7 bases. V gave up 0 bases and J gave up 2 bases; unmatched junction bases: 12. The CDR3 runs to 18 residues. Germline V gives CDR1 SGHRS, CDR2 YFSETQ. The CDR3 DNA follows: TGCGCCAGCAGCTTGGATTTTCGGCGGGAGAAGATCACAGATACGCAGTATTTT. Its protein is CASSLDFRREKITDTQYF.